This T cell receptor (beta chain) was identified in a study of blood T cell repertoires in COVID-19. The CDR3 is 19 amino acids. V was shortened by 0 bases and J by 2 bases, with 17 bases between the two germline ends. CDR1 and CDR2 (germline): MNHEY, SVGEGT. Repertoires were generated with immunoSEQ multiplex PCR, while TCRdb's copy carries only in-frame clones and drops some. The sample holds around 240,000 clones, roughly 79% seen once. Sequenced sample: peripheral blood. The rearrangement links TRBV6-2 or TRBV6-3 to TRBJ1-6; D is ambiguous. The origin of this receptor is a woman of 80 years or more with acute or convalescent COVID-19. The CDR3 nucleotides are TGTGCCAGCAGTTACTCGACAAGCCTTTTCAGCACCTATAATTCACCCCTCCACTTT. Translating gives CASSYSTSLFSTYNSPLHF.